These 26 T cell receptor beta chains came from one sample sequenced in a study of blood T cell repertoires in COVID-19. The table came from immunoSEQ multiplex PCR; TCRdb's copy has only in-frame clones and leaves some out. This sample carries about 160,000 clones, 82% of them seen once, and the ten largest clones take 6.5% to 9%. Sequenced input: peripheral blood. Receptors were obtained from a woman aged 40 to 55 with COVID-19, enrolled during active disease.

For this clone: The germline gene is not matched at one end of the junction; a read error may be the cause. V gene TRBV6-1 combines with J gene TRBJ2-3, with D tentatively TRBD2 (6 bases). From germline, CDR1 is MNHNS and CDR2 SASEGT. This CDR3 is 14 amino acids long. CDR3: CASSERGGTTSAHF. The CDR3 DNA sequence: TGTGCCAGCAGTGAAAGAGGCGGGACGACGTCGGCGCATTTT.

The chain joins TRBV6-1 to TRBJ1-5; D may be TRBD1 (5 bases). V dropped 2 bases and J dropped 1 base, with 12 bases sitting between them. The CDR3 totals 16 residues. Germline V CDR1 and CDR2: MNHNS, SASEGT. In nucleotides, the CDR3 is TGTGCCAGCAGTGAAATCTCAGGACAAAGCAATCAGCCCCAGCATTTT. Protein product: CASSEISGQSNQPQHF.

Only a few counts were recorded for this clone. The chain recombines TRBV27 with TRBJ2-3; unclear D gene. The CDR3 has 16 residues. V lost 5 bases and J lost 0, with 15 bases in between. Germline V CDR1 and CDR2: MNHEY, SMNVEV (reference sequence). The CDR3 bases are TGTGCCAGCAGTCCACCTAGTCGTCCTAGCACAGATACGCAGTATTTT. Its protein is CASSPPSRPSTDTQYF.

The chain links TRBV7-3 to TRBJ2-6; unclear D gene. The CDR3 is 16 residues long. V was shortened by 1 base and J by 0 bases, with 7 bases between the two germline ends. CDR1 is SGHTA, CDR2 FQGTGA, per germline. The CDR3 DNA reads TGTGCCAGCAGCTTAATGTCTAGCTCTGGGGCCAACGTCCTGACTTTC. This sequence encodes CASSLMSSSGANVLTF.

The chain employs TRBV27 and TRBJ2-3; TRBD1 might be the D (5 bases). Trimming left V 0 bases short and J 4 bases short, with 11 bases between. Germline V lookup: CDR1 MNHEY, CDR2 SMNVEV (reference sequence). The CDR3 has 15 amino acids. The DNA of the CDR3 is TGTGCCAGCAGTTTATCGGGCAGGGTTGCAGATACGCAGTATTTT. This sequence encodes CASSLSGRVADTQYF.

This clone was seen only once. The chain has TRBV2 and TRBJ1-6, with 9 bases matching TRBD1. The germline V gene encodes CDR1 SNHLY and CDR2 FYNNEI. Germline trimming cut 5 bases from V and 7 bases from J; bases unmatched to any gene: 3. CDR3 length equals 14 residues. The CDR3 spells CASSIGQGNSPLHF. As DNA, the CDR3 is TGTGCCAGCAGTATTGGACAGGGGAATTCACCCCTCCACTTT.

V gene TRBV29-1 combines with J gene TRBJ2-2, with a possible D match to TRBD1 (6 bases). The germline V gene has CDR1 SQVTM and CDR2 ANQGSEA. The length of the CDR3 is 13 residues. V gave up 4 bases and J gave up 6 bases, with 12 bases separating them. CDR3 coding DNA: TGCAGCGTTGGGGGGCGGATCTCCGGGGAGCTGTTTTTT. Amino acids: CSVGGRISGELFF.

The chain recombines TRBV7-9 with TRBJ1-2, with 10 bases identical to TRBD1. The V segment lost 1 base and the J segment 8 bases; nucleotides outside the gene matches: 4. Per germline, CDR1 SEHNR and CDR2 FQNEAQ (reference sequence). The CDR3 consists of 14 residues. In DNA, the CDR3 is TGTGCCAGCAGCTTAGGACAGGGGGCGCAGGGCTACACCTTC. Protein product: CASSLGQGAQGYTF.

The chain is built from TRBV5-4 and TRBJ1-3, with D unresolved. V was cut by 0 bases and J by 4 bases, with 14 bases left in between. CDR3 length: 16 amino acids. Germline CDR1 is SGHNT and CDR2 is YYREEE (reference sequence). The CDR3 bases are TGTGCCAGCAGCTTGGGAGGGCTGACGGGCGGAAACACCATATATTTT. This translates into CASSLGGLTGGNTIYF.

The table lists this clone with a few counts. The chain uses TRBV4-1 and TRBJ2-5; 8 bases map to TRBD1. V gave up 0 bases and J gave up 0 bases; unmatched junction bases: 18. Germline V lookup: CDR1 MGHRA, CDR2 YSYEKL. The CDR3 is 21 amino acids. The CDR3: CASSQETSRGGQGPNQETQYF. The CDR3 DNA reads as TGCGCCAGCAGCCAAGAAACGTCGCGGGGAGGACAGGGTCCCAACCAAGAGACCCAGTACTTC.

The chain carries TRBV10-2 and TRBJ1-2; no firm D call. CDR1 is WSHSY and CDR2 is SAAADI in the germline V gene. V lost 6 bases and J 6 bases, leaving 14 bases between the germline ends. The CDR3 length is 13 residues. The CDR3, as DNA: TGCGCCAGCAGACTCGGGGAGACGGATGGCTACACCTTC. Its translation is CASRLGETDGYTF.

This chain links TRBV27 with TRBJ2-2, with 10 bases that match TRBD2. The germline V gene has CDR1 MNHEY and CDR2 SMNVEV (reference sequence). V was pared by 6 bases and J by 6 bases, with 10 bases of the junction left unmatched. The CDR3 spans 16 residues. The CDR3 coding sequence is TGTGCCAGCAGCCCCAGCGGGGGGGGTACCCCCGGGGAGCTGTTTTTT. Protein product: CASSPSGGGTPGELFF.

This clone was seen a single time. This specimen includes other DNA sequences encoding the same CDR3. CDR3 coding DNA: TGTGCCAGCAGGACAGGGGTAAGCAATCAGCCCCAGCATTTT. Translation gives CASRTGVSNQPQHF. V gene TRBV28 combines with J gene TRBJ1-5, with 8 bases fitting TRBD1. This CDR3 has 14 amino acids. The V gene end was trimmed by 6 bases and the J gene end by 1 base; junction bases not matched to a gene: 2. Germline V gene sequence: CDR1 MDHEN, CDR2 SYDVKM.

J is TRBJ2-7 and V is TRBV7-8, with 9 bases matching TRBD1. CDR3 length equals 14 residues. V lost 3 bases to trimming and J lost 3 bases; unmatched junction nucleotides: 3. Germline loops: CDR1 SGHVS, CDR2 FQNEAQ. This CDR3 is CASSFTDRGYEQYF. CDR3 nucleotides: TGTGCCAGCAGCTTTACGGACAGGGGCTACGAGCAGTACTTC.

As for this clone: At one of its ends the junction is not consistent with the germline gene, which may arise from a read error. V gene TRBV5-1 combines with J gene TRBJ1-1; TRBD1 might be the D (5 bases). The CDR3 runs to 14 residues. Germline assignment: CDR1 SGHRS and CDR2 YFSETQ. CDR3 sequence: CASTLEGPNTEAFF. CDR3 sequence (DNA): TGCGCCAGCACCTTGGAGGGGCCGAACACTGAAGCTTTCTTT.

This clone has a count of ten or more. V gene TRBV2 combines with J gene TRBJ1-2; 9 positions match TRBD1. From germline, CDR1 is SNHLY and CDR2 FYNNEI. V lost 2 bases to trimming and J lost 2 bases; unmatched junction nucleotides: 9. The CDR3 length is 17 residues. The CDR3 sequence is CASSERQGTGPNYGYTF. CDR3 bases: TGTGCCAGCAGTGAACGTCAGGGGACAGGGCCAAACTATGGCTACACCTTC.

The chain employs TRBV6-1 and TRBJ2-3; tentatively, D is TRBD1 (6 bases). Germline V gives CDR1 MNHNS, CDR2 SASEGT. Trimming shortened V by 3 bases and J by 6 bases, and 16 bases separated the two germline ends. The CDR3 has 15 residues. CDR3 region: CASSEPGAAKDTQYF. DNA for the CDR3: TGTGCCAGCAGTGAGCCAGGGGCAGCCAAGGATACGCAGTATTTT.

CDR3 DNA sequence: TGTGCCAGCAGCAACGAGGGAAGGGCTGAAGCTTTCTTT. The encoded protein is CASSNEGRAEAFF. The J gene is TRBJ1-1, the V gene TRBV9, with D hard to call. V lost 4 bases, J lost 6 bases, and 13 bases lay in between. There are 13 residues in the CDR3. Germline V gene sequence: CDR1 SGDLS, CDR2 YYNGEE.

The chain joins TRBV29-1 to TRBJ1-1, with D tentatively TRBD1 (6 bases). The CDR3 runs to 14 residues. Germline loops: CDR1 SQVTM, CDR2 ANQGSEA. V shed 7 bases and J shed 0 bases, with 15 bases lying between them. The CDR3 region has the DNA TGCAGCGCGAGACAGGCGTCCATGAACACTGAAGCTTTCTTT. Translated, it gives CSARQASMNTEAFF. Variable domain in full (rest from reference TRBV29-1 and TRBJ1-1): SAVISQKPSRDICQRGTSLTIQCQVDSQVTMMFWYRQQPGQSLTLIATANQGSEATYESGFVIDKFPISRPNLTFSTLTVSNMSPEDSSIYLCSARQASMNTEAFFGQGTRLTVV.

The chain has TRBV11-3 and TRBJ2-3, with TRBD1 as a possible D gene (5 bases). V dropped 5 bases and J dropped 3 bases, with 12 bases sitting between them. The CDR3 runs 14 residues. Germline loops: CDR1 SGHNT, CDR2 YENEEA. The CDR3 nucleotides read TGTGCCAGCAGCCTTCCAGGGAAGACAGATACGCAGTATTTT. Translation: CASSLPGKTDTQYF.

This sequence joins TRBV7-9 and TRBJ2-1; D remains unclear. The CDR3 runs to 13 residues. CDR1 and CDR2 from the germline V gene are SEHNR and FQNEAQ (reference sequence). V lost 1 base and J 8 bases, leaving 9 bases between the germline ends. CDR3 DNA: TGTGCCAGCAGCTTAGATCCGGCGGATGAGCAGTTCTTC. This sequence encodes CASSLDPADEQFF. Filled out from reference TRBV7-9 and TRBJ2-1, the complete variable domain reads DTGVSQNPRHKITKRGQNVTFRCDPISEHNRLYWYRQTLGQGPEFLTYFQNEAQLEKSRLLSDRFSAERPKGSFSTLEIQRTEQGDSAMYLCASSLDPADEQFFGPGTRLTVL.

The chain uses TRBV7-8 and TRBJ2-6; TRBD1 agrees at 7 bases. J lost 4 bases, V lost 3 bases, and 12 bases had no gene match. The CDR3 totals 18 residues. Germline V gives CDR1 SGHVS, CDR2 FQNEAQ. The CDR3 loop is CASSFPPQGPSGANVLTF. The CDR3, as DNA: TGTGCCAGCAGCTTCCCTCCACAGGGGCCCTCGGGGGCCAACGTCCTGACTTTC.

This rearrangement joins TRBV9 to TRBJ1-6; TRBD1 agrees at 7 bases. CDR1 and CDR2 (germline): SGDLS, YYNGEE. Trimming at V came to 2 bases and at J to 8 bases, leaving 1 base not matched to a gene. The CDR3 loop spans 13 amino acids. The CDR3 sequence is CASSVTGDSPLHF. The CDR3 nucleotides are TGTGCCAGCAGCGTTACAGGGGATTCACCCCTCCACTTT. Supplemented by reference TRBV9 and TRBJ1-6, the full variable domain reads DSGVTQTPKHLITATGQRVTLRCSPRSGDLSVYWYQQSLDQGLQFLIQYYNGEERAKGNILERFSAQQFPDLHSELNLSSLELGDSALYFCASSVTGDSPLHFGNGTRLTVT.

The chain joins TRBV7-2 to TRBJ1-5; 9 bases match TRBD1. V shed 2 bases, J shed 2 bases, and the junction held 10 bases outside the gene matches. CDR1 is SGHTA and CDR2 is FQGNSA in the germline V gene. The CDR3 has 18 residues. The CDR3 sequence is CASSLMGQGFRGNQPQHF. For the CDR3, the DNA is TGTGCCAGCAGCTTAATGGGACAGGGATTCAGGGGCAATCAGCCCCAGCATTTT.

Written as DNA, the CDR3 is TGTGCCAGCAGCTTGCCCTCAGGGGGCAAAAACATTCAGTACTTC. Translated, it gives CASSLPSGGKNIQYF. The chain combines TRBV5-4 with TRBJ2-4; 7 positions match TRBD1. J lost 3 bases, V lost 1 base, and 4 bases had no gene match. Germline V CDR1 and CDR2: SGHNT, YYREEE (reference sequence). CDR3 length: 15 amino acids.

This rearrangement joins TRBV28 to TRBJ1-2; TRBD1 agrees at 7 bases. V lost 1 base and J lost 2; bases outside the gene matches: 10. The CDR3 has 17 residues. Germline CDR1 MDHEN, CDR2 SYDVKM. CDR3 region: CASSLSGAGTANYGYTF. The CDR3 coding sequence is TGTGCCAGCAGTTTATCCGGAGCCGGGACAGCGAACTATGGCTACACCTTC.